This T cell receptor (beta chain) stems from a study of cytomegalovirus exposure and HLA in healthy donors. Study findings and constraints: A later analysis reportedly found that, within productive TCRs, an Asian-associated ancestry cluster had fewer N-insertions than the mean observed across the approximately 700 donors. Rarity held for most TCR sequences, but there were some public TCRs that occurred in many donors. Excluded were some V segments that proved indistinguishable, including TRBV6-2 and TRBV6-3.

PCR amplification relied on 60 Vbeta primers (plus 13 Jbeta primers). Authors' data handling: Later work found 65 million to 100 million unique TCR beta chains, with roughly 11 million shared. The protocol was immunoSEQ multiplex PCR, while the TCRdb copy is restricted to in-frame clones and leaves out a portion. From that table come the V and J calls and clone size; the DNA was used to work out D and trimming. The top ten hold about 2% of the sample, which has about 150,000 clones, around 86% seen once. As to this clone: Its matching antigen is unknown.

Germline V lookup: CDR1 SGDLS, CDR2 YYNGEE. CDR3 length equals 16 residues. With 1 base clipped from V and 4 bases from J, the junction kept 7 bases outside the gene matches. The TCR sequence derives from a male donor in good health and CMV-seronegative. The genes are TRBV9 and TRBJ2-1; 8 nucleotides line up with TRBD2. Sequenced sample: PBMCs. The CDR3 spells CASSVIILAAYNEQFF. DNA for the CDR3: TGTGCCAGCAGCGTAATTATACTAGCGGCGTACAATGAGCAGTTCTTC.